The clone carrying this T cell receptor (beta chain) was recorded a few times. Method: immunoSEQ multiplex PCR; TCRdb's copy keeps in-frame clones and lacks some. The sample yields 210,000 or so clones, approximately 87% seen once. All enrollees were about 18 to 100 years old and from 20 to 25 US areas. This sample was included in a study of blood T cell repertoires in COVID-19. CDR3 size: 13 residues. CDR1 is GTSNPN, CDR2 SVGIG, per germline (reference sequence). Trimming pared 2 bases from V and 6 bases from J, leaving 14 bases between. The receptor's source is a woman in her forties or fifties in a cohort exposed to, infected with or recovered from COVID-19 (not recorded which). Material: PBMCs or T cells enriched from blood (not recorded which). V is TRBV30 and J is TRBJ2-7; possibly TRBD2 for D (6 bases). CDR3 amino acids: CAWSSETSGEQYF. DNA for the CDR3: TGTGCCTGGAGTAGTGAGACTAGTGGCGAGCAGTACTTC.